This T cell receptor (beta chain) stems from a study of blood T cell repertoires in COVID-19. Study-wide background: Acute-phase and convalescent COVID-19 samples originated in the United States, Italy and Spain.

V gave up 3 bases and J gave up 3 bases, with 11 bases separating them. Germline V CDR1 and CDR2: GTSNPN, SVGIG (reference sequence). This CDR3 comprises 14 residues. Per the study methods: Reference gene primer amplification yielded estimated nucleated cell counts. The data were produced by immunoSEQ multiplex PCR, yet TCRdb's version contains in-frame clones alone and is incomplete. The DNA gave D and trimming, while V, J and clone size come from that table. The data hold 150,000 to 200,000 clones, with over 80% observed a single time. This clonotype originated in a woman in her thirties or forties with acute or convalescent COVID-19. The rearrangement joins TRBV30 to TRBJ1-4; a possible D gene is TRBD1 (6 bases). Sequenced: peripheral blood. CDR3 bases: TGTGCCTGGAGACAGGGATTGCCTAATGAAAAACTGTTTTTT. Its protein product is CAWRQGLPNEKLFF.